Listed here are 2 T cell receptor beta chains from one sample, sequenced in a study of T cells after yellow fever vaccination. TCRdb called the 5' RACE reads again in MiXCR, with one record for every CDR3 protein. The sample lists 100,000 to 150,000 distinct CDR3 sequences, approximately 8.4% occurring once. Sequences were derived from CD8+ T cells sorted from PBMCs, sampled on the day of the yellow fever booster vaccination. All receptors come from a man between 18 and 29 years old who received the YFV17D yellow fever vaccine.

Written as DNA, the CDR3 is TGTGCCAGTAGTATCACCGGACACCCTCCTGAGACCCAGTACTTC. Its protein product is CASSITGHPPETQYF. The V gene is TRBV19, the J gene TRBJ2-5, with a weak D call TRBD1 (5 bases). V dropped 3 bases and J dropped 5 bases, with 16 bases sitting between them. Germline-derived CDR1 and CDR2 are LNHDA and SQIVND (reference sequence). The length of the CDR3 is 15 residues.

This clonotype came up a few times. The CDR3 loop reads CASSVEIASYNEQFF. The CDR3, as DNA: TGTGCCAGCAGTGTAGAAATTGCATCCTACAATGAGCAGTTCTTC. This rearrangement joins TRBV6-1 to TRBJ2-1, with D hard to call. V lost 4 bases, J lost 1 base, and 11 bases lay in between. The CDR3 covers 15 residues. Germline V lookup: CDR1 MNHNS, CDR2 SASEGT.